This entry lists 14 T cell receptor beta chains sequenced from one sample in a study of spatial heterogeneity in lung cancer. General study points: The number of expanded tumor alpha and beta chains correlated with mutation number.

TCRdb called the 5' RACE reads again in MiXCR, with one record for every CDR3 protein. The table lists some 14,000 distinct CDR3 sequences, about 6% of them singletons. Their antigens remain unidentified. Time point in this sample: sample taken at primary tumor resection. Specimen: lung tumor tissue, collected at surgery. These TCRs come from a female donor with early-stage non-small cell lung cancer.

This clonotype was recorded many times. J is TRBJ1-1 and V is TRBV6-1; weak D call: TRBD1 (5 bases). The germline V and J ends were trimmed by 3 bases and 11 bases, with 19 bases remaining between them. The CDR3 sequence is 14 residues long. CDR1 and CDR2 from the germline V gene are MNHNS and SASEGT. The CDR3 loop is CASSDGTGFFGAFF. CDR3 coding DNA: TGTGCCAGCAGTGATGGGACCGGGTTCTTTGGGGCTTTCTTT.

This sequence joins TRBV28 and TRBJ2-3; weak D call: TRBD1 (6 bases). V was shortened by 9 bases and J by 0 bases, with 10 bases between the two germline ends. There are 13 residues in the CDR3. Germline V lookup: CDR1 MDHEN, CDR2 SYDVKM. In DNA, the CDR3 is TGTGCCAGTGGACAGCCTAGCACAGATACGCAGTATTTT. It specifies CASGQPSTDTQYF.

This clonotype was counted ten times or more. The junction and the germline gene differ at one end; a read error may be behind it. This sequence joins TRBV5-6 and TRBJ1-6; D is unclear. Germline assignment: CDR1 SGHDT and CDR2 YYEEEE. The CDR3 loop spans 15 amino acids. In nucleotides, the CDR3 is TGTGCCAGCACCTTGGCAGGATTCGGCCTCTCACCCCTCCACTTT. This translates into CASTLAGFGLSPLHF.

The table lists this clonotype with many counts. The rearrangement joins TRBV6-2 or TRBV6-3 to TRBJ2-2; a possible D gene is TRBD1 (5 bases). This CDR3 comprises 14 residues. CDR1 is MNHEY and CDR2 is SVGEGT in the germline V gene. Trimming pared 6 bases from V and 7 bases from J, leaving 15 bases between. Here the CDR3 reads CASRLRVENGELFF. CDR3 DNA: TGTGCCAGCAGACTCAGGGTTGAGAACGGGGAGCTGTTTTTT.

This clonotype has at least ten counts. V is TRBV12-5 and J is TRBJ1-6, with D maybe TRBD1 (5 bases). The CDR3 runs 18 residues. The V gene lost 5 bases and the J gene lost 0 bases, with 17 bases spanning the gap. Germline assignment: CDR1 LGHNT and CDR2 FRNRAP. The CDR3 protein is CASGRRDHRSSYNSPLHF. Here the CDR3 DNA reads TGTGCTAGTGGTCGACGGGACCACAGGAGCTCCTATAATTCACCCCTCCACTTT.

This clonotype was seen repeatedly, ten times or more. The rearrangement joins TRBV7-8 to TRBJ1-2; no definite D call. Deletions cut 5 bases from V and 7 bases from J, with 11 bases between. The germline CDR1 and CDR2 sequences are SGHVS and FQNEAQ. CDR3 length equals 12 residues. The CDR3 loop reads CASSPVSSGYTF. The CDR3 coding sequence is TGTGCCAGCAGCCCGGTCTCCAGTGGCTACACCTTC.

This clonotype was detected many times. This chain connects TRBV12-3 or TRBV12-4 to TRBJ1-1, with D hard to call. This CDR3 is built from 12 residues. Trimming pared 3 bases from V and 3 bases from J, leaving 5 bases between. CDR3 amino acids: CASSFGDTEAFF. The CDR3 nucleotides are TGTGCCAGCAGTTTCGGGGACACTGAAGCTTTCTTT.

This clonotype was seen repeatedly, ten times or more. V usage is TRBV20-1 and J usage is TRBJ2-3; 7 nucleotides line up with TRBD2. CDR3 size: 11 residues. CDR1 and CDR2 (germline): DFQATT, SNEGSKA (reference sequence). The CDR3 coding sequence is TGCAGCGGGGGAGGGACAGATACGCAGTATTTT. Translating gives CSGGGTDTQYF.

Many counts were recorded for this clonotype. J is TRBJ1-2 and V is TRBV5-4; possible D gene TRBD1, 6 bases. The CDR3 extends over 15 amino acids. Germline CDR1 is SGHNT and CDR2 is YYREEE (reference sequence). V lost 0 bases and J lost 4, with 13 bases in between. The CDR3 here is CASSLVGGPTYGYTF. The CDR3, as DNA: TGTGCCAGCAGCTTGGTAGGGGGGCCCACCTATGGCTACACCTTC.

This chain links TRBV6-2 or TRBV6-3 with TRBJ2-5, with a possible D match to TRBD1 (5 bases). CDR3 length: 13 residues. V was clipped by 2 bases and J by 5 bases, with 9 bases between them. The germline CDR1 and CDR2 sequences are MNHEY and SVGEGT. This CDR3 is CASSYGQQETQYF. DNA for the CDR3: TGTGCCAGCAGTTACGGACAACAGGAGACCCAGTACTTC.

This clonotype appeared many times. The V and J genes are TRBV7-3 and TRBJ2-1; D is perhaps TRBD1 or TRBD2 (5 bases each). Germline values: CDR1 SGHTA, CDR2 FQGTGA. Trimming cost V 3 bases and J 8 bases, with 8 bases left between them. The CDR3 loop spans 12 amino acids. The CDR3 loop reads CASSFQGDEQFF. In DNA form, the CDR3 reads TGTGCCAGCAGCTTTCAGGGAGATGAGCAGTTCTTC.

At least ten counts were recorded for this clonotype. The genes are TRBV7-2 and TRBJ1-2; 11 nucleotides align to TRBD1. CDR1 is SGHTA and CDR2 is FQGNSA in the germline V gene. The CDR3 has 15 residues. J lost 4 bases, V lost 5 bases, and 6 bases had no gene match. The CDR3 DNA reads TGTGCCAGCAGCGCACCGGGACAGGGGGGCTATGGCTACACCTTC. As protein: CASSAPGQGGYGYTF. Variable domain in full (rest from reference TRBV7-2 and TRBJ1-2): GAGVSQSPSNKVTEKGKDVELRCDPISGHTALYWYRQSLGQGLEFLIYFQGNSAPDKSGLPSDRFSAERTGGSVSTLTIQRTQQEDSAVYLCASSAPGQGGYGYTFGSGTRLTVV.

As DNA, the CDR3 is TGTGCCAGCAGCGTGGAAACAGGAATCTCTGGAAACACCATATATTTT. Translation gives CASSVETGISGNTIYF. This chain uses TRBV9 with TRBJ1-3; TRBD1 is a possible D gene (5 bases). Germline loops: CDR1 SGDLS, CDR2 YYNGEE. V lost 2 bases and J 0 bases, leaving 12 bases between the germline ends. The CDR3 contains 16 residues.

This rearrangement joins TRBV27 to TRBJ1-1, with D maybe TRBD1 (6 bases). Germline CDR1 MNHEY, CDR2 SMNVEV (reference sequence). The V gene lost 8 bases and the J gene lost 6 bases, with 19 bases spanning the gap. The CDR3 spans 14 residues. The CDR3: CASRLQGRYAEAFF. In DNA, the CDR3 is TGTGCCAGCCGCTTACAGGGAAGGTACGCTGAAGCTTTCTTT.